This TCR beta chain was documented in a study of tumor-infiltrating lymphocytes in primary liver carcinoma. On the study more broadly: Surgeons treated the primary liver carcinoma of the patients by surgical resection.

The study extracted blood RNA from unsorted whole blood and also extracted germline DNA. Patients had chronic HBV infection and were treatment-naive. Before surgery, approximately 4 milliliters of EDTA blood were taken. Study-level results: Since the samples were bulk and unsorted, the CD4+ and CD8+ repertoires were not compared.

About this clonotype itself: Its antigen remains unidentified. Mismatch with germline at one junction end may stem from a read error.

This CDR3 is 15 amino acids long. The germline V gene has CDR1 SGHAT and CDR2 FQDESV (reference sequence). Starting material of about 0.45 ug total RNA yielded TCR beta cDNA via a constant-region primer. Slightly modified ARM-PCR served as the procedure for the TCR beta libraries. These libraries came from three rounds of nested multiplex PCR. In the first two PCR rounds, TRBV1-TRBV30 forward primers were paired with a C-beta reverse primer, and each round lasted around 10 cycles. TCRdb re-derived calls from the multiplex PCR reads in MiXCR, one entry per CDR3 protein. This table has some 200,000 distinct CDR3 sequences, around three fifths appearing once.

V is TRBV11-1 and J is TRBJ1-1; D is possibly TRBD1 (5 bases). This TCR came from a woman aged 60-75 years with primary liver carcinoma and hepatitis B virus infection. The sample was peripheral blood. CDR3 coding DNA: TGTGCCAGCAGTTCCGGTAACAGGATGAACACTGGAGCTTTCTTT. Its protein is CASSSGNRMNTGAFF.